This TCR beta chain was captured by sequencing in a study of blood T cell repertoires in COVID-19 (dated by TCRdb to 2020 to 2021). In the study overall: The collaborator samples originated in the United States, Italy and Spain and spanned the acute and convalescent phases of COVID-19. The prospective study material was composed of cDNA or gDNA derived from T cells, B-cell-depleted T cells, or PBMCs. The dataset comprised deeply sampled blood TCRbeta repertoires from subjects exposed to, actively infected with, or recovered from COVID-19. A freely available public database, intended as a resource for researchers studying the immune response to SARS-CoV-2, is where the repertoires were released. The samples were drawn from two sources: the first 160 participants of the ongoing ImmuneRACE study, and 1,000 to 1,500 subjects contributed by 6 global collaborators. The sample metadata nearly always contained a de-identified subject ID, COVID-19 status, age in years and sex. Where available, HLA class I and class II types were obtained from metadata supplied by the sample provider rather than from assay-based typing. Here is what the overall study found, with its caveats: The quantity of clinical and demographic metadata differed by source and by participant and was supplied without curation.

TCRbeta CDR3 regions were amplified from genomic DNA using the immunoSEQ Assay, a bias-controlled multiplex PCR. The authors' pipeline ran thus. The number of nucleated cells in each sample was estimated from the amplification of reference gene primers within the assay. Sequence reads were collapsed and filtered to measure the absolute abundance of every unique TCRbeta CDR3 rearrangement. Productive Simpson clonality was computed per sample as the square root of Simpson's diversity index over productive rearrangements. The clones in this table, taken by TCRdb from immuneACCESS, are in-frame only. Not every clone is retained; where verified, under half of the shortfall comes from an unresolved V gene, and the cause of the rest is unknown. V, J and clone size are taken as reported in that table, and D and trimming were inferred from the DNA itself. This sample has 150,000 to 200,000 clones in its table, and around nine tenths of those were observed once. Of the sample, 2.7% falls within the top ten clones.

Each collaborating institution followed its own protocols to collect whole blood in K2EDTA tubes. For TCRbeta analysis, collaborators shipped samples as frozen whole blood, isolated PBMCs, or DNA extracted from either of those sample types. Based on the germline V gene, the CDR1 and CDR2 sequences are SGHRS and YFSETQ. Including cysteine and phenylalanine, the CDR3 has 15 amino acids. The DNA shown is the 45-base CDR3, in frame from base 1. V is trimmed back by 5 bases and J by 1 base, and the junction contains 9 bases that no gene match accounts for. A note on this clone: The antigen it binds to is not known. There are no base qualities to consult, and no much larger clone falls within one base.

This chain joins TRBV5-1 to TRBJ2-7, and 7 bases in between align with TRBD1. The receptor was isolated from a man aged 35 to 55 with active or convalescent COVID-19. Material for sequencing was peripheral blood. CDR3 reads: CASRSPGTASYEQYF. The nucleotide sequence reads as follows: TGCGCCAGCAGGTCCCCCGGGACAGCTTCCTACGAGCAGTACTTC.